These T cell receptor beta chains were read from a single sample in a study of shared clonotypes between healthy human individuals. The method was immunoSEQ multiplex PCR; TCRdb's version includes in-frame clones alone and lacks a portion of them. The sample records 700,000 to 950,000 clones, 96% being singletons. The sequenced material came from naive CD8+ T cells sorted from blood. The receptors originated from a man in his thirties or forties in good health. Both conserved end residues are part of each CDR3. Fields, in order: J gene, V gene, D gene, clone size, CDR3 protein, CDR3 DNA. A D gene is named only where the DNA matches it firmly. Clone size is shown for a subset of rows, as once, few, many or a class of expanded clone.

j_gene: TRBJ2-5; v_gene: TRBV11-2; d_gene: -; abundance: -; CDR3aa: CASTQGRLETQYF; CDR3nt: TGTGCCAGCACCCAAGGGCGGTTAGAGACCCAGTACTTC
j_gene: TRBJ2-1; v_gene: TRBV25-1; d_gene: -; abundance: -; CDR3aa: CASGYNEQFF; CDR3nt: TGTGCCTCCGGGTACAATGAGCAGTTCTTC
j_gene: TRBJ1-1; v_gene: TRBV7-8; d_gene: TRBD1; abundance: -; CDR3aa: CASSPRGQLSNTEAFF; CDR3nt: TGTGCCAGCAGCCCTAGGGGACAGCTAAGCAACACTGAAGCTTTCTTT
j_gene: TRBJ2-7; v_gene: TRBV27; d_gene: -; abundance: -; CDR3aa: CASSFADGAISYEQYF; CDR3nt: TGTGCCAGCAGTTTTGCCGACGGCGCCATTTCCTACGAGCAGTACTTC
j_gene: TRBJ2-3; v_gene: TRBV7-6; d_gene: -; abundance: -; CDR3aa: CASSQGGDTQYF; CDR3nt: TGTGCCAGCAGCCAGGGAGGAGATACGCAGTATTTT
j_gene: TRBJ2-1; v_gene: TRBV28; d_gene: -; abundance: -; CDR3aa: CASSLGQGGSYNEQFF; CDR3nt: TGTGCCAGCAGTTTGGGGCAGGGGGGTTCCTACAATGAGCAGTTCTTC
j_gene: TRBJ1-2; v_gene: TRBV25-1; d_gene: -; abundance: -; CDR3aa: CASSDLDRTHYNYGYTF; CDR3nt: TGTGCCAGCAGTGATCTCGACAGAACCCATTATAACTATGGCTACACCTTC
j_gene: TRBJ1-4; v_gene: TRBV7-8; d_gene: TRBD1; abundance: -; CDR3aa: CASSPGQGETNEKLFF; CDR3nt: TGTGCCAGCAGCCCGGGGCAGGGGGAAACTAATGAAAAACTGTTTTTT
j_gene: TRBJ2-3; v_gene: TRBV7-8; d_gene: -; abundance: -; CDR3aa: CASSPTLGLASTDTQYF; CDR3nt: TGTGCCAGCAGCCCGACCCTGGGGCTAGCGAGCACAGATACGCAGTATTTT
j_gene: TRBJ2-1; v_gene: TRBV2; d_gene: -; abundance: -; CDR3aa: CASSEVGNEQFF; CDR3nt: TGTGCCAGCAGTGAAGTCGGGAATGAGCAGTTCTTC
j_gene: TRBJ2-1; v_gene: TRBV27; d_gene: -; abundance: -; CDR3aa: CASSLLNSYNEQFF; CDR3nt: TGTGCCAGCAGTTTACTAAACTCCTACAATGAGCAGTTCTTC
j_gene: TRBJ1-2; v_gene: TRBV25-1; d_gene: -; abundance: -; CDR3aa: CASSELQGGGYGYTF; CDR3nt: TGTGCCAGCAGTGAATTGCAGGGAGGCGGCTATGGCTACACCTTC
j_gene: TRBJ2-7; v_gene: TRBV7-8; d_gene: TRBD2; abundance: -; CDR3aa: CASSSSGRNYEQYF; CDR3nt: TGTGCCAGCAGCTCTAGCGGGAGAAACTACGAGCAGTACTTC
j_gene: TRBJ1-1; v_gene: TRBV29-1; d_gene: -; abundance: few; CDR3aa: CSVAQQGRALGAFF; CDR3nt: TGCAGCGTTGCCCAACAGGGTAGGGCTTTAGGGGCTTTCTTT
j_gene: TRBJ2-5; v_gene: TRBV6-6; d_gene: TRBD1; abundance: -; CDR3aa: CASSYAPGTGVETQYF; CDR3nt: TGTGCCAGCAGTTACGCCCCCGGGACAGGGGTGGAGACCCAGTACTTC
j_gene: TRBJ2-2; v_gene: TRBV9; d_gene: -; abundance: -; CDR3aa: CASSVGGIPTGELFF; CDR3nt: TGTGCCAGCAGCGTAGGGGGGATTCCCACCGGGGAGCTGTTTTTT
j_gene: TRBJ2-1; v_gene: TRBV27; d_gene: -; abundance: -; CDR3aa: CASSLSIRLEGMGQFF; CDR3nt: TGTGCCAGCAGTTTATCCATCCGACTAGAGGGCATGGGGCAGTTCTTC
j_gene: TRBJ2-2; v_gene: TRBV15; d_gene: TRBD1; abundance: -; CDR3aa: CATSRDRGTGLTGELFF; CDR3nt: TGTGCCACCAGCAGAGATCGGGGGACAGGTCTCACCGGGGAGCTGTTTTTT
j_gene: TRBJ2-3; v_gene: TRBV18; d_gene: -; abundance: -; CDR3aa: CASSPPGRLPDTQYF; CDR3nt: TGTGCCAGCTCACCACCTGGCAGGTTACCAGATACGCAGTATTTT
j_gene: TRBJ2-1; v_gene: TRBV5-4; d_gene: -; abundance: -; CDR3aa: CASSFLGDPNNEQFF; CDR3nt: TGTGCCAGCAGCTTTCTGGGGGACCCAAACAATGAGCAGTTCTTC
j_gene: TRBJ2-1; v_gene: TRBV19; d_gene: TRBD2; abundance: -; CDR3aa: CASSTTSGYNEQFF; CDR3nt: TGTGCCAGTAGTACCACTAGCGGCTACAATGAGCAGTTCTTC
j_gene: TRBJ2-7; v_gene: TRBV29-1; d_gene: TRBD1; abundance: -; CDR3aa: CSVEWTGHYEQYF; CDR3nt: TGCAGCGTTGAATGGACAGGCCACTACGAGCAGTACTTC
j_gene: TRBJ1-1; v_gene: TRBV13; d_gene: -; abundance: -; CDR3aa: CASSLRSTEAFF; CDR3nt: TGTGCCAGCAGCTTGCGGAGCACTGAAGCTTTCTTT